This T cell receptor (beta chain) is from a study of cytomegalovirus exposure and HLA in healthy donors. Notes on the study in general: The analysis excluded some indistinguishable V segments, including TRBV6-2 and TRBV6-3. Reported results showed that the classifier diagnosed cytomegalovirus status with high specificity and sensitivity.

The CDR3 extends over 15 amino acids. Germline V lookup: CDR1 SQVTM, CDR2 ANQGSEA. Trimming cost V 1 base and J 5 bases; bases outside gene matches: 5. The PCR was carried out with 60 Vbeta primers and 13 Jbeta primers. Assay: immunoSEQ multiplex PCR; the TCRdb copy retains only in-frame clones and omits some. Here the sample spans about 110,000 clones, approximately 80% being singletons. Worth noting for this clone: Antigen unknown.

Sequenced input: PBMCs. J is TRBJ2-3 and V is TRBV29-1, with 11 bases that match TRBD2. This TCR was recovered from a woman aged 25 to 45 in good health and CMV-seronegative. The CDR3 DNA reads TGCAGCGTTGAAGGTAGCGGGGGGGCCGGAGATACGCAGTATTTT. Encoded protein: CSVEGSGGAGDTQYF.